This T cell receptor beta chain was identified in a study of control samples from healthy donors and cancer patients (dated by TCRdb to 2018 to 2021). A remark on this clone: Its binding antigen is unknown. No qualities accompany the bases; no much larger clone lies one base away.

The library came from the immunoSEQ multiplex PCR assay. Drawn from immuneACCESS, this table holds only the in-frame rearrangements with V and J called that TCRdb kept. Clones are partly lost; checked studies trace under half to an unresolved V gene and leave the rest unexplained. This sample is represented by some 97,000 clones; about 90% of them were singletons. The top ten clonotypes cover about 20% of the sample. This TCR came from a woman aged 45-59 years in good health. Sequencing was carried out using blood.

The CDR3 corresponds to CASSSPFGLAGGSNNEQFF. The sequenced DNA: TGTGCCAGCAGTTCCCCTTTTGGACTAGCGGGGGGCTCGAACAATGAGCAGTTCTTC. The V gene is TRBV27 and the J gene is TRBJ2-1; TRBD2 aligns with 14 central bases. CDR1 and CDR2 were assigned from the germline V gene (reference sequence) as MNHEY and SMNVEV. V trim: 4 bases; J trim: 5 bases; unmatched bases: 13. Including the terminal cysteine and phenylalanine, the CDR3 comprises 19 residues. Only CDR3 DNA is held: 57 bases, read in frame from base 1.